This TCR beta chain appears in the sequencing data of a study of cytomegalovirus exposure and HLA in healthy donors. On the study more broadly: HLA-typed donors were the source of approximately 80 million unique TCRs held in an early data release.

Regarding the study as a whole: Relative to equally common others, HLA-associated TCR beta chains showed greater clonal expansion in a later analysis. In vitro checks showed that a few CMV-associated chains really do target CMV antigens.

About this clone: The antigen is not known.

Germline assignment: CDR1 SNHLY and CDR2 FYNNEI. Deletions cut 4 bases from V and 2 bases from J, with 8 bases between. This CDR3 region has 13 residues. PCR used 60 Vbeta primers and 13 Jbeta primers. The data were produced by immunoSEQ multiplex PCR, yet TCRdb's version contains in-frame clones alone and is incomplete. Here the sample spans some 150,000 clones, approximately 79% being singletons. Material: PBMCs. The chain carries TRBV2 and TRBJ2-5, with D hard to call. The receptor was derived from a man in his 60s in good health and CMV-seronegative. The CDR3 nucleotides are TGTGCCAGCAGTGCTATGCGGCAAGAGACCCAGTACTTC. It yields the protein CASSAMRQETQYF.